This paragraph covers one T cell receptor (beta chain) sequence. TCRdb's table, derived via immunoSEQ multiplex PCR, lists solely in-frame clones and lacks some. The sample consists of tens of thousands of clones, about 85% of them appearing once. The V gene lost 6 bases and the J gene lost 4 bases, with 12 bases spanning the gap. The CDR3 is 13 amino acids. Per the germline V gene, CDR1 is MDHEN and CDR2 is SYDVKM. Described time point: after dendritic cell vaccination, including at tumor progression/relapse. The entry originates in a study of glioma-infiltrating T cells after dendritic cell vaccination.

The specimen was blood, collected after dendritic cell vaccination. This sequence joins TRBV28 and TRBJ2-5; D perhaps matches TRBD1 (5 bases). The source is a human donor with glioblastoma. CDR3 sequence: CASRTRVPETQYF. The CDR3 DNA reads as TGTGCCAGCAGGACCAGGGTCCCAGAGACCCAGTACTTC.